This entry lists 28 T cell receptor beta chains sequenced from one sample in a study of blood T cell repertoires in COVID-19. This table comes from immunoSEQ multiplex PCR, and its TCRdb copy is limited to in-frame clones, with some not included. Of tens of thousands of clones in the sample, 75% to 90% were seen once. The sequenced sample consisted of peripheral blood. The source is a woman aged 80 or older with COVID-19, enrolled during active disease.

This clone was recorded only once. V and J are TRBV9 and TRBJ2-7, with no clear D. CDR3 length: 13 amino acids. Trimming removed 4 bases from V and 4 bases from J, with 12 bases in between. CDR1 and CDR2 from the germline V gene are SGDLS and YYNGEE. This CDR3 reads CASSPSSDYEQYF. CDR3 DNA: TGTGCCAGCAGCCCGAGTTCCGATTACGAGCAGTACTTC. Using reference TRBV9 and TRBJ2-7 for the parts outside the CDR3, the full variable domain is DSGVTQTPKHLITATGQRVTLRCSPRSGDLSVYWYQQSLDQGLQFLIQYYNGEERAKGNILERFSAQQFPDLHSELNLSSLELGDSALYFCASSPSSDYEQYFGPGTRLTVT.

The rearrangement uses TRBV5-1 and TRBJ2-5; 8 bases map to TRBD2. The CDR3 consists of 14 residues. Germline CDR1 reads SGHRS; CDR2 reads YFSETQ. J gave up 6 bases and V 0 bases, and 4 bases lay outside the gene matches. The CDR3 reads CASSLAGREKTQYF. CDR3 DNA sequence: TGCGCCAGCAGCTTGGCCGGGAGGGAAAAGACCCAGTACTTC. The whole variable domain, remainder taken from reference TRBV5-1 and TRBJ2-5, is KAGVTQTPRYLIKTRGQQVTLSCSPISGHRSVSWYQQTPGQGLQFLFEYFSETQRNKGNFPGRFSGRQFSNSRSEMNVSTLELGDSALYLCASSLAGREKTQYFGPGTRLLVL.

This clone appeared a few times. The same CDR3 is also encoded by other DNA sequences in this sample. This chain joins TRBV6-5 and TRBJ2-7; 7 bases align to TRBD1. Germline assignment: CDR1 MNHEY and CDR2 SVGAGI. The CDR3 is made up of 13 amino acids. V lost 6 bases to trimming and J lost 3 bases; unmatched junction nucleotides: 5. CDR3 protein: CASSPGQSYEQYF. CDR3 in DNA: TGTGCCAGCAGCCCGGGACAGAGCTACGAGCAGTACTTC.

This clone occurred a few times. CDR3 sequence: CASRGTDYNSPLHF. CDR3 in DNA: TGTGCCAGCAGAGGGACAGACTATAATTCACCCCTCCACTTT. The J gene is TRBJ1-6, the V gene TRBV6-5, with 7 bases lining up with TRBD1. The junction had 2 bases not matched to a gene; V was cut back by 6 bases and J by 3 bases. In germline, CDR1 is MNHEY, CDR2 SVGAGI. The CDR3 is 14 residues long.

The J gene is TRBJ2-2, the V gene TRBV24-1; tentative D call: TRBD2 (7 bases). V lost 10 bases, J lost 6 bases, and 20 bases lay in between. Germline V CDR1 and CDR2: KGHDR, SFDVKD. CDR3 size: 15 residues. CDR3 sequence (DNA): TGTGCCACGGCCGCGGCCGGCGGGGGCGCCGGGGAGCTGTTTTTT. It encodes CATAAAGGGAGELFF.

This clone has just one count. The chain employs TRBV6-6 and TRBJ1-5; 7 positions match TRBD1. This CDR3 contains 16 residues. V lost 6 bases to trimming and J lost 0 bases; unmatched junction nucleotides: 8. Germline V lookup: CDR1 MNHNY, CDR2 SVGAGI (reference sequence). The CDR3 spells CASREGAAPSNQPQHF. The CDR3 DNA follows: TGTGCCAGCAGGGAGGGGGCCGCTCCTAGCAATCAGCCCCAGCATTTT.

The chain is built from TRBV5-5 and TRBJ1-1; the D is unclear. The CDR3 has 14 amino acids. Trimming pared 2 bases from V and 1 base from J, leaving 9 bases between. The germline V gene encodes CDR1 SGHKS and CDR2 YYEKEE (reference sequence). CDR3 amino acids: CASSFAASNTEAFF. The CDR3 DNA follows: TGTGCCAGCAGCTTCGCGGCCTCGAACACTGAAGCTTTCTTT. Based on the CDR3 plus reference TRBV5-5 and TRBJ1-1, the full variable domain is DAGVTQSPTHLIKTRGQQVTLRCSPISGHKSVSWYQQVLGQGPQFIFQYYEKEERGRGNFPDRFSARQFPNYSSELNVNALLLGDSALYLCASSFAASNTEAFFGQGTRLTVV.

The rearrangement uses TRBV7-2 and TRBJ2-7; 8 nucleotides match TRBD2. Trimming removed 7 bases from V and 6 bases from J; junction bases left unmatched: 14. This CDR3 has 15 residues. The V gene's germline CDR1 is SGHTA and CDR2 FQGNSA. CDR3 coding DNA: TGTGCCAGCAACCCGGGGGGGGTCCTCGGTCTCGAGCAGTACTTC. This gives the protein CASNPGGVLGLEQYF.

The CDR3 loop reads CASSSVGISTDTQYF. The CDR3, as DNA: TGTGCCAGCAGTTCGGTCGGGATTTCCACAGATACGCAGTATTTT. The rearrangement uses TRBV28 and TRBJ2-3; D is possibly TRBD2 (5 bases). The germline V gene encodes CDR1 MDHEN and CDR2 SYDVKM. V lost 4 bases and J lost 2, with 13 bases in between. This CDR3 has 15 amino acids. Full variable domain (outside the CDR3, taken from reference TRBV28 and TRBJ2-3): DVKVTQSSRYLVKRTGEKVFLECVQDMDHENMFWYRQDPGLGLRLIYFSYDVKMKEKGDIPEGYSVSREKKERFSLILESASTNQTSMYLCASSSVGISTDTQYFGPGTRLTVL.

The V and J genes are TRBV18 and TRBJ2-7; D is uncertain. Per the germline V gene, CDR1 is KGHSH and CDR2 is LQKENI. The ends were cut back, 3 bases at V and 5 bases at J, with 11 bases in the middle. This CDR3 contains 13 residues. The CDR3 spells CASSPGNSHEQYF. In nucleotides, the CDR3 is TGTGCCAGCTCACCGGGTAACAGTCACGAGCAGTACTTC.

The rearrangement joins TRBV7-3 to TRBJ2-5, with 9 bases fitting TRBD2. The V gene end was trimmed by 2 bases and the J gene end by 3 bases; junction bases not matched to a gene: 4. Germline CDR1 is SGHTA and CDR2 is FQGTGA. The CDR3 loop spans 15 amino acids. The CDR3 loop is CASSLGGRVEETQYF. CDR3 in DNA: TGTGCCAGCAGCTTAGGCGGGAGGGTTGAAGAGACCCAGTACTTC.

This chain joins TRBV11-2 and TRBJ1-6; TRBD1 matches at 11 bases. With V trimmed by 5 bases and J by 7 bases, 4 bases remained unmatched. This CDR3 is 15 amino acids long. Per the germline V gene, CDR1 is SGHAT and CDR2 is FQNNGV. Here the CDR3 reads CASSRTGGQNSPLHF. CDR3 DNA: TGTGCCAGCAGCCGGACAGGGGGCCAGAATTCACCCCTCCACTTT.

This sequence joins TRBV14 and TRBJ1-3, with D unclear. The V gene's germline CDR1 is SGHDN and CDR2 FVKESK. Trimming left V 0 bases short and J 2 bases short, with 14 bases between. The CDR3 spans 17 residues. This chain's CDR3 is CASSQDMRNPTGNTIYF. CDR3 nucleotides: TGTGCCAGCAGCCAAGATATGAGAAATCCCACTGGAAACACCATATATTTT.

Here the CDR3 DNA reads TGTGCCAGCAGTGACCCTCGGACTAGCGGCACAGATACGCAGTATTTT. Its translation is CASSDPRTSGTDTQYF. The V call is TRBV6-1, the J call TRBJ2-3; 9 bases fit TRBD2. This CDR3 region has 16 residues. V lost 3 bases to trimming and J lost 1 base; unmatched junction nucleotides: 5. Per the germline V gene, CDR1 is MNHNS and CDR2 is SASEGT.

The chain carries TRBV6-4 and TRBJ2-5; 9 bases match TRBD1. The CDR3 is made up of 14 amino acids. Unmatched junction bases numbered 3, after V lost 5 bases and J lost 2 bases. The germline gives CDR1 MRHNA, CDR2 SNTAGT. The CDR3 here is CASSPGQGQETQYF. The CDR3 DNA is TGTGCCAGCAGTCCGGGACAGGGACAAGAGACCCAGTACTTC.

The chain employs TRBV18 and TRBJ2-4, with 7 bases identical to TRBD1. Germline lookup yields CDR1 KGHSH and CDR2 LQKENI. The CDR3 is 18 residues long. The junction had 11 bases not matched to a gene; V was cut back by 3 bases and J by 0 bases. CDR3 DNA sequence: TGTGCCAGCTCACCCGTTAATATCGACAGGGAAGCCAAAAACATTCAGTACTTC. It specifies CASSPVNIDREAKNIQYF.

The CDR3 loop reads CASSFSQGAYGYTF. Written as DNA, the CDR3 is TGTGCCAGCAGTTTTTCCCAGGGGGCCTATGGCTACACCTTC. The chain recombines TRBV27 with TRBJ1-2; 8 bases are shared with TRBD1. J was trimmed by 4 bases and V by 3 bases; bases with no gene match: 4. Germline assignment: CDR1 MNHEY and CDR2 SMNVEV (reference sequence). The length of the CDR3 is 14 residues.

The chain couples TRBV18 to TRBJ1-4; the D gene is possibly TRBD1 (6 bases). CDR3 length: 16 residues. Per the germline V gene, CDR1 is KGHSH and CDR2 is LQKENI. V lost 2 bases and J 3 bases, leaving 13 bases between the germline ends. CDR3 amino acids: CASSPMTGAPNEKLFF. The CDR3 nucleotides are TGTGCCAGCTCACCAATGACAGGAGCTCCTAATGAAAAACTGTTTTTT. Full variable domain (remainder filled in from reference TRBV18 and TRBJ1-4): NAGVMQNPRHLVRRRGQEARLRCSPMKGHSHVYWYRQLPEEGLKFMVYLQKENIIDESGMPKERFSAEFPKEGPSILRIQQVVRGDSAAYFCASSPMTGAPNEKLFFGSGTQLSVL.

The chain has TRBV4-2 and TRBJ2-3; perhaps TRBD1 as D (6 bases). The germline gives CDR1 LGHNA, CDR2 YNFKEQ. There are 15 residues in the CDR3. V was clipped by 6 bases and J by 2 bases, with 15 bases between them. The DNA for the CDR3 is TGTGCCAGCAGAGAGGGGGTCCTAATCACAGATACGCAGTATTTT. It encodes CASREGVLITDTQYF.

CDR3 nucleotides: TGTGCCAGCTCACCGATCGGAGGTGAGAACACTGAAGCTTTCTTT. Its translation is CASSPIGGENTEAFF. The chain employs TRBV18 and TRBJ1-1; D uncertain. V was clipped by 3 bases and J by 1 base, with 12 bases between them. Looked up from germline, CDR1 is KGHSH and CDR2 is LQKENI. This CDR3 is 15 amino acids long.

Only a few counts were recorded for this clone. The CDR3 DNA follows: TGCGCCAGCAGCTTGTATCCCCCCGGCAACAGGGCCGCGAACACTGAAGCTTTCTTT. Its translation is CASSLYPPGNRAANTEAFF. This rearrangement joins TRBV5-1 to TRBJ1-1, with TRBD1 as a possible D gene (6 bases). Germline values: CDR1 SGHRS, CDR2 YFSETQ. The CDR3 spans 19 residues. V lost 1 base and J 1 base, leaving 23 bases between the germline ends.

The rearrangement uses TRBV9 and TRBJ2-2, with 10 nucleotides matching TRBD2. The CDR3 runs 17 residues. V trimming: 2 bases; J trimming: 4 bases; junction bases outside the gene matches: 8. Germline V lookup: CDR1 SGDLS, CDR2 YYNGEE. The CDR3 loop reads CASSVTSGPRVTGELFF. The DNA of the CDR3 is TGTGCCAGCAGCGTGACTAGCGGGCCCCGGGTCACCGGGGAGCTGTTTTTT.

V usage is TRBV7-6 and J usage is TRBJ2-1; no clear D gene. Germline CDR1 and CDR2: SGHVS and FNYEAQ. The CDR3 consists of 16 residues. Trimming pared 5 bases from V and 8 bases from J, leaving 22 bases between. The CDR3 is CASSKSPQVGVDEQFF. The CDR3 nucleotides are TGTGCCAGCAGCAAATCCCCCCAGGTTGGTGTGGATGAGCAGTTCTTC.

V usage is TRBV6-5 and J usage is TRBJ1-2, with 7 bases identical to TRBD1. This CDR3 comprises 15 residues. The J segment lost 0 bases and the V segment lost 6 bases, leaving 7 bases of the junction unmatched. The germline V gene has CDR1 MNHEY and CDR2 SVGAGI. The CDR3 nucleotides read TGTGCCAGCAGGACAGCCGGGACAGCTAACTATGGCTACACCTTC. Amino acid sequence: CASRTAGTANYGYTF.

The chain uses TRBV7-2 and TRBJ1-1; D is possibly TRBD1 (6 bases). Germline CDR1 is SGHTA and CDR2 is FQGNSA. The CDR3 is made up of 14 amino acids. V was pared by 5 bases and J by 4 bases, with 14 bases between. The CDR3 nucleotides are TGTGCCAGCAGCACCCAGGGCAGGGGCACTGAAGCTTTCTTT. It specifies CASSTQGRGTEAFF.

The rearrangement links TRBV6-5 to TRBJ2-7, with D perhaps matching TRBD1 (6 bases). The CDR3 length is 13 residues. The germline V gene has CDR1 MNHEY and CDR2 SVGAGI. Deletions cut 6 bases from V and 0 bases from J, with 9 bases between. The CDR3 DNA reads TGTGCCAGCAGGGACAGCCTCTCCTACGAGCAGTACTTC. This translates into CASRDSLSYEQYF.

The chain recombines TRBV28 with TRBJ2-3, with 10 bases lining up with TRBD2. The trim removed 8 bases at V and 3 bases at J, leaving 2 bases unmatched. CDR1 MDHEN and CDR2 SYDVKM come from the germline V gene. This CDR3 is 13 amino acids long. DNA of the CDR3: TGTGCCAGCTCTAGCGGGAGTACAGATACGCAGTATTTT. This sequence encodes CASSSGSTDTQYF.

The rearrangement joins TRBV5-1 to TRBJ1-1, with D possibly being TRBD1 (6 bases). CDR1 and CDR2 (germline): SGHRS, YFSETQ. V was trimmed by 4 bases and J by 1 base, leaving 11 bases between them. The CDR3 loop spans 14 amino acids. In nucleotides, the CDR3 is TGCGCCAGCAGCAGAACGGACAGGAACACTGAAGCTTTCTTT. This translates into CASSRTDRNTEAFF.